These T cell receptor beta chains were read from a single sample in a study of spatial heterogeneity in lung cancer. TCRdb reprocessed the 5' RACE reads with MiXCR, giving one entry per CDR3 protein. The repertoire holds some 15,000 distinct CDR3 sequences, with 9.5% to 14% as singletons. Sequences were derived from PBMCs, sampled at surgery. The receptors were gathered from a female donor with early-stage non-small cell lung cancer. The CDR3 runs from the conserved cysteine through the conserved F or W. The D gene is left open where the match is weak.

j_call d_call v_call cdr3_aa
TRBJ2-3 . TRBV20-1 CSATAGPADTQYF
TRBJ2-2 TRBD2 TRBV5-1 CASSLGAGVDTGELFF
TRBJ2-7 TRBD1 TRBV5-1 CASRRDSSSYEQYF
TRBJ1-6 . TRBV10-3 CAISEQVSNSPLHF
TRBJ2-1 . TRBV19 CASSIVYNEQFF
TRBJ1-4 . TRBV2 CASRGTLAFPEKLFF
TRBJ1-6 . TRBV6-6 CASSQSQRTLHF
TRBJ1-5 . TRBV18 CVSSAEAFSNQPQHF
TRBJ2-5 . TRBV19 CASSSTPQETQYF
TRBJ2-7 . TRBV20-1 CSAQKGGGEQYF
TRBJ2-3 TRBD2 TRBV30 CAWSTSGGRDTQYF
TRBJ2-5 . TRBV12-3/TRBV12-4 CASSSAGANQETQYF
TRBJ2-3 TRBD2 TRBV5-1 CASSMTSGGTSRTDTQYF
TRBJ2-2 TRBD1 TRBV29-1 CSVEGQGSFTGELFF
TRBJ2-5 . TRBV6-2/TRBV6-3 CASSYVPSETQYF